These 7 T cell receptor beta chains originate from one sample sequenced in a study of Ad26.COV2.S vaccination and SARS-CoV-2 variants. Clones were sequenced by immunoSEQ multiplex PCR, and TCRdb holds only the in-frame ones, with some missing. The sample has about 330,000 clones, approximately 87% seen once. Stated treatment: over 15 received Ad26.COV2.S at low or high dose, single or two shots; several received placebo; per-sample allocation not given. At day 63 after the first vaccine or placebo injection, samples were drawn. The input for sequencing was peripheral blood, taken in a trial of Ad26.COV2.S vaccine versus placebo. The receptor source for this set is a person between 18 and 60 years old who received the Ad26.COV2.S COVID-19 vaccine or a placebo.

This chain uses TRBV27 with TRBJ1-4; D unclear. Germline loops: CDR1 MNHEY, CDR2 SMNVEV (reference sequence). The CDR3 runs 17 residues. The V end lost 1 base, the J end lost 5 bases, and 17 bases lay between the germline ends. This CDR3 reads CASSLYGQVKQNEKLFF. CDR3 nucleotides: TGTGCCAGCAGTTTATATGGGCAGGTCAAACAAAATGAAAAACTGTTTTTT.

This clone turned up a few times. The gene calls are TRBV5-5 and TRBJ2-5; maybe TRBD2 (5 bases). This CDR3 region has 14 residues. Trimming left V 7 bases short and J 0 bases short, with 13 bases between. CDR1 SGHKS and CDR2 YYEKEE come from the germline V gene (reference sequence). In nucleotides, the CDR3 is TGTGCCAGCTATTCCCTAGCAGACCAAGAGACCCAGTACTTC. It is translated as CASYSLADQETQYF.

The V and J genes are TRBV19 and TRBJ1-2, with D maybe TRBD1 (5 bases). Trimming shortened V by 8 bases and J by 12 bases, and 16 bases separated the two germline ends. This CDR3 contains 11 residues. Germline V gene lookup returns CDR1 LNHDA and CDR2 SQIVND (reference sequence). The CDR3 spells CASHLIRVHTF. In nucleotides, the CDR3 is TGTGCCAGTCACCTAATCAGGGTTCACACCTTC.

This clone was counted once. This sequence joins TRBV4-2 and TRBJ1-3; 9 positions match TRBD1. Trimming at V came to 0 bases and at J to 1 base, leaving 7 bases not matched to a gene. The CDR3 is 18 residues long. Germline lookup yields CDR1 LGHNA and CDR2 YNFKEQ. CDR3 nucleotides: TGTGCCAGCAGCCAAGAGAGCGTGGACAGGGGATCTGGAAACACCATATATTTT. Its translation: CASSQESVDRGSGNTIYF.

The V and J genes are TRBV7-2 and TRBJ1-1; D is possibly TRBD1 (5 bases). This CDR3 is 15 amino acids long. V was trimmed by 2 bases and J by 3 bases, leaving 13 bases between them. Germline V gene data show CDR1 as SGHTA and CDR2 as FQGNSA. The CDR3 region has the DNA TGTGCCAGCAGCTTATGGGGGGGGATTGACACTGAAGCTTTCTTT. Its protein product is CASSLWGGIDTEAFF.

This clone showed up just a few times. The chain is built from TRBV5-5 and TRBJ1-2, with D perhaps matching TRBD1 (5 bases). This CDR3 spans 13 amino acids. CDR1 and CDR2 (germline): SGHKS, YYEKEE (reference sequence). V lost 4 bases and J 8 bases, leaving 15 bases between the germline ends. The CDR3 here is CASSQNIRVGYTF. The CDR3 DNA sequence: TGTGCCAGCAGCCAAAATATCAGGGTAGGCTACACCTTC.

V usage is TRBV19 and J usage is TRBJ2-1, with 11 bases matching TRBD2. The CDR3 covers 14 residues. J was trimmed by 8 bases and V by 4 bases; bases with no gene match: 4. Germline V gene lookup returns CDR1 LNHDA and CDR2 SQIVND (reference sequence). The CDR3 is CASSTLTSGDEQFF. The CDR3 DNA sequence: TGTGCCAGTAGTACCCTGACTAGCGGGGATGAGCAGTTCTTC.